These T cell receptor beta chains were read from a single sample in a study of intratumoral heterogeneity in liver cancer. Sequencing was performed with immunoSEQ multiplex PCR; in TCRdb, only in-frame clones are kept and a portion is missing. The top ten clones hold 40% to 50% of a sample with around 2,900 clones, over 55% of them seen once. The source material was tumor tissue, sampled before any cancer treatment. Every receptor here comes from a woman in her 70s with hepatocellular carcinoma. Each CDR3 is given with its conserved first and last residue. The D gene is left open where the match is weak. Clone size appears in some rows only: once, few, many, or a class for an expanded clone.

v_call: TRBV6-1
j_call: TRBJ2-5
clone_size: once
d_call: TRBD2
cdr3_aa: CASSEALPRSGGPPRTQYF
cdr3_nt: TGTGCCAGCAGTGAAGCGCTTCCGAGGAGCGGGGGACCTCCTCGGACCCAGTACTTC

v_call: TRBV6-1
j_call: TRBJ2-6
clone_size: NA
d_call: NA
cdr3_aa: CASSAQGGLGGANVLTF
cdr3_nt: TGTGCCAGCAGTGCACAAGGGGGACTTGGTGGGGCCAACGTCCTGACTTTC

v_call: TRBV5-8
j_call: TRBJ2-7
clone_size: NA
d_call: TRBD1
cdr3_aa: CASSLGGQGASEQYF
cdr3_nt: TGTGCCAGCAGCTTGGGTGGACAGGGGGCGTCCGAGCAGTACTTC

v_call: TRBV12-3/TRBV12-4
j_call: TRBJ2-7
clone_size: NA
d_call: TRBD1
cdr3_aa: CASSWDRAYEQYF
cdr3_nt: TGTGCCAGCAGTTGGGACAGGGCCTACGAGCAGTACTTC

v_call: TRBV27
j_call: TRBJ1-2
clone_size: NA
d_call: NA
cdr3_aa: CASSYEGNYGYTF
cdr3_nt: TGTGCCAGCAGTTATGAGGGGAACTATGGCTACACCTTC

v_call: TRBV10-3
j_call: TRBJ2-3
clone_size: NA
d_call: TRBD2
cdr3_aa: CAASTSGNTDTQYF
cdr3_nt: TGTGCCGCCTCGACTAGCGGGAACACAGATACGCAGTATTTT

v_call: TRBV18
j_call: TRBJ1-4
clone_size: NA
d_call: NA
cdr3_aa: CASSAQRSNEKLFF
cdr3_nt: TGTGCCAGCTCTGCTCAAAGGTCTAATGAAAAACTGTTTTTT

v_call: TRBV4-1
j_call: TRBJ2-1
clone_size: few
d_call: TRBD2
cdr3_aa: CASSRGTSGDNEQFF
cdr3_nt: TGCGCCAGCAGCCGGGGGACTAGCGGAGACAATGAGCAGTTCTTC

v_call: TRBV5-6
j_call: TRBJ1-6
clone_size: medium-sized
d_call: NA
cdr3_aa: CASSPRGTRLRTPLHF
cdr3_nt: TGTGCCAGCAGCCCCCGCGGGACGCGGTTGAGGACACCCCTCCACTTT

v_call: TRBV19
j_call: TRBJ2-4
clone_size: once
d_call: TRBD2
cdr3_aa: CASSMGGMLGKNIQYF
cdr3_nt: TGTGCCAGTAGTATGGGAGGGATGCTGGGCAAAAACATTCAGTACTTC

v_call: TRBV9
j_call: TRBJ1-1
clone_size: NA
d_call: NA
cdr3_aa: CASSVALLGGEAFF
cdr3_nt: TGTGCCAGCAGCGTAGCCCTCCTGGGAGGTGAAGCTTTCTTT

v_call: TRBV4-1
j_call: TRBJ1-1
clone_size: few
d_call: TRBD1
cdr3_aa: CASSPDRRIGNTEAFF
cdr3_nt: TGCGCCAGCAGTCCGGACAGGAGGATTGGGAACACTGAAGCTTTCTTT

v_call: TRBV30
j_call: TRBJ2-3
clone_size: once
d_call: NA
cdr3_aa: CAWSVYAGWGTDTQYF
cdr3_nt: TGTGCCTGGAGTGTATATGCCGGGTGGGGCACAGATACGCAGTATTTT

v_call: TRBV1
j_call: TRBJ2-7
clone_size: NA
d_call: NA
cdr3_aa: CTSSRGGSPYEQYF
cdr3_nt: TGCACCAGCAGCCGGGGTGGCTCTCCCTACGAGCAGTACTTC

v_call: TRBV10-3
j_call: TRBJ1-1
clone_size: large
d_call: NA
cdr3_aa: CAISEEGTNTEAFF
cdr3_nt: TGTGCCATCAGCGAAGAGGGAACGAACACTGAAGCTTTCTTT

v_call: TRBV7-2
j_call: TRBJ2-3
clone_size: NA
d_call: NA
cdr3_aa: CASSLGRTDSTDTQYF
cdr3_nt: TGTGCCAGCAGCTTAGGGCGGACGGATAGCACAGATACGCAGTATTTT

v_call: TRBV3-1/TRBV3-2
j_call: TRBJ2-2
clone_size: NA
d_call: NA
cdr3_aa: CASSHGKGANTGELFF
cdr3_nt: TGTGCCAGCAGCCACGGTAAGGGTGCGAACACCGGGGAGCTGTTTTTT

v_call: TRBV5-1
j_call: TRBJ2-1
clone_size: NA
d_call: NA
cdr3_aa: CASSLRRAGSLSNEQFF
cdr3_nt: TGCGCCAGCAGCTTGAGGCGGGCGGGAAGTTTATCGAATGAGCAGTTCTTC

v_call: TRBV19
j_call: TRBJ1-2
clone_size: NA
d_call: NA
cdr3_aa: CARDPMSGNYGYTF
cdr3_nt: TGTGCCAGGGACCCGATGAGTGGTAACTATGGCTACACCTTC

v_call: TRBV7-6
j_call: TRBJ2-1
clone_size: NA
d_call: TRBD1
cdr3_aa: CASSFLTGDSYNEQFF
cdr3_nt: TGTGCCAGCAGCTTCTTGACAGGGGATTCCTACAATGAGCAGTTCTTC

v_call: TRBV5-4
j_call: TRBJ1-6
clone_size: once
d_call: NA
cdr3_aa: CASSPVAGVNSPLHF
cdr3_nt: TGTGCCAGCAGCCCGGTAGCTGGAGTTAATTCACCCCTCCACTTT

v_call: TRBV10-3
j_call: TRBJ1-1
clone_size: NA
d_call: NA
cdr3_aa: CAIRRTGTENTEAFF
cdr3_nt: TGTGCCATCCGGCGGACCGGGACGGAGAACACTGAAGCTTTCTTT

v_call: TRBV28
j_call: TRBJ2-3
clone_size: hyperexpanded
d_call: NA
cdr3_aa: CASSFWREKDTQYF
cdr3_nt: TGTGCCAGCAGTTTCTGGCGGGAAAAAGATACGCAGTATTTT

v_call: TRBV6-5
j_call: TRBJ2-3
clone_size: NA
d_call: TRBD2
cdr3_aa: CASSSSGSDTQYF
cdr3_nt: TGTGCCAGCAGTAGTAGCGGGTCAGATACGCAGTATTTT

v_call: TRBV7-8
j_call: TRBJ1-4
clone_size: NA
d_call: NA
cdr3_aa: CASSLEGATNEKLFF
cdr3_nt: TGTGCCAGCAGCTTAGAAGGGGCAACTAATGAAAAACTGTTTTTT

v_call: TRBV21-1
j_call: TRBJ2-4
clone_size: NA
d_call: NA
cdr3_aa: CASSKITAIAKNIQYF
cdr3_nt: TGTGCCAGCAGCAAAATAACAGCTATAGCCAAAAACATTCAGTACTTC

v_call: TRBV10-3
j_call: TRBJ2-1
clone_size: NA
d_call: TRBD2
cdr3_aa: CAISESGRASGNRIEQFF
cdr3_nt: TGTGCCATCAGTGAGTCAGGAAGGGCTAGCGGGAATCGGATTGAGCAGTTCTTC

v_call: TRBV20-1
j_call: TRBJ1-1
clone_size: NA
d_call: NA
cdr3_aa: CSGAGNTEAFF
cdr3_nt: TGCAGTGGAGCGGGGAACACTGAAGCTTTCTTT

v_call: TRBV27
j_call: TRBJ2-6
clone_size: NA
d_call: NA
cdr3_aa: CGSTTGANVLTF
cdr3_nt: TGTGGATCCACGACTGGGGCCAACGTCCTGACTTTC

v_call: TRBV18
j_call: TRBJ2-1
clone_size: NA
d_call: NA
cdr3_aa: CASSPRSDHPLFSYNEQFF
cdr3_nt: TGTGCCAGCTCCCCCAGGTCGGATCACCCTCTGTTCTCTTACAATGAGCAGTTCTTC

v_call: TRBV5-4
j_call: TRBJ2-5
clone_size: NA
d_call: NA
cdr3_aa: CASSPQRPGETQYF
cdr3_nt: TGTGCCAGCAGCCCCCAACGGCCGGGAGAGACCCAGTACTTC

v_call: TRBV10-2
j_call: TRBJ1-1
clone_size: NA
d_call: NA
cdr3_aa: CASSIRQGLCFF
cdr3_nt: TGCGCCAGCAGCATCCGGCAGGGTCTCTGTTTCTTT

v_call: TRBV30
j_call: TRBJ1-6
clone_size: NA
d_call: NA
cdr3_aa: CAWRRPGPDSPLHF
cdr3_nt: TGTGCCTGGAGGAGACCGGGCCCCGACTCACCCCTCCACTTT

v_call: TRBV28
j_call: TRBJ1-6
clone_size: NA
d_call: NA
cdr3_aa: CASSTGPGNNSPLHF
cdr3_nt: TGTGCCAGCAGTACGGGACCCGGAAATAATTCACCCCTCCACTTT

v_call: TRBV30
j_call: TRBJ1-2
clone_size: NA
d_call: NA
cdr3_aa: CAWRPVGGRGGYTF
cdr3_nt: TGTGCCTGGAGGCCGGTTGGAGGACGTGGCGGCTACACCTTC

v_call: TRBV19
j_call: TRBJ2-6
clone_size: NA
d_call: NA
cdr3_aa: CASSNVGRGGSGANVLTF
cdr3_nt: TGTGCCAGTAGTAACGTCGGCAGGGGAGGGTCTGGGGCCAACGTCCTGACTTTC

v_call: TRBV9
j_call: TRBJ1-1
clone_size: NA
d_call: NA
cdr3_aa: CASSLYDTHANTEAFF
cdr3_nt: TGTGCCAGCAGCTTATACGACACCCACGCGAACACTGAAGCTTTCTTT

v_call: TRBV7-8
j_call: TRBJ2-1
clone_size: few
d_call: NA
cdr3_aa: CASSTYRNEQFF
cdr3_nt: TGTGCCAGCAGCACTTACAGGAATGAGCAGTTCTTC

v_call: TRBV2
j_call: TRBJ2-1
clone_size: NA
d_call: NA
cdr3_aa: CATGGQVGYNEQFF
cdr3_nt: TGTGCCACGGGGGGACAGGTCGGCTACAATGAGCAGTTCTTC

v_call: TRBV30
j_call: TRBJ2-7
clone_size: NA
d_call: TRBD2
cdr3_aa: CAWSSPLAGVSYEQYF
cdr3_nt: TGTGCCTGGAGTTCCCCGCTAGCGGGAGTCTCCTACGAGCAGTACTTC

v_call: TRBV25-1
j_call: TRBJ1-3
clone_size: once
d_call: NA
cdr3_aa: CASSEERTGNTIYF
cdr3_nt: TGTGCCAGCAGTGAGGAGCGGACTGGAAACACCATATATTTT

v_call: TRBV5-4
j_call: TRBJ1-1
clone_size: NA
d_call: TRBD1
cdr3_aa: CASRGDRGWAEAFF
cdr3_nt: TGTGCCAGCAGAGGGGACAGGGGATGGGCTGAAGCTTTCTTT

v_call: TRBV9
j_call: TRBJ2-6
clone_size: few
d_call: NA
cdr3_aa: CASSVASGVSSNGANVLTF
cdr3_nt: TGTGCCAGCAGCGTAGCTTCGGGGGTGAGCTCTAATGGGGCCAACGTCCTGACTTTC

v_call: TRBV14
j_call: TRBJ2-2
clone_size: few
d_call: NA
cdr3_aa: CASSQGQPNTGELFF
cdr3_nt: TGTGCCAGCAGTCAAGGACAGCCGAACACCGGGGAGCTGTTTTTT

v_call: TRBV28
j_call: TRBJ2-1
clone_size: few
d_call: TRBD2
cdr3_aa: CASSLEREIYNEQFF
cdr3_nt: TGTGCCAGCAGTCTCGAGCGGGAAATATACAATGAGCAGTTCTTC

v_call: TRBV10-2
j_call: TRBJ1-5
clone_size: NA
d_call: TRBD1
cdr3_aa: CASQGGAGQPQHF
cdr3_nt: TGCGCCAGCCAAGGGGGCGCGGGTCAGCCCCAGCATTTT

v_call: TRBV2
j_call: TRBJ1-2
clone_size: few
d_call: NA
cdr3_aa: CASSEQGRYTF
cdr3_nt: TGTGCCAGCAGTGAACAGGGCCGCTACACCTTC

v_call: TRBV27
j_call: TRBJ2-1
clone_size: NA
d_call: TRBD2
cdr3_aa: CASSLSGSRTNEQFF
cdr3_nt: TGTGCCAGCAGCCTTAGCGGGAGTAGGACCAATGAGCAGTTCTTC

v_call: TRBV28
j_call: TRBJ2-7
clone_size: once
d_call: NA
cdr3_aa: CASSLNYEQYF
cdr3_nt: TGTGCCAGCAGTCTAAACTACGAGCAGTACTTC

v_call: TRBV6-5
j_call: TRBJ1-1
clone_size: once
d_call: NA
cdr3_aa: CASRIATEAFF
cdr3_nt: TGTGCCAGCAGAATTGCGACCGAAGCTTTCTTT

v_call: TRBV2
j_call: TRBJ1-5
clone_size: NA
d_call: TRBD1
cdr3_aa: CASKYRGQEQPQHF
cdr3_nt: TGTGCCAGCAAATACAGGGGGCAGGAGCAGCCCCAGCATTTT

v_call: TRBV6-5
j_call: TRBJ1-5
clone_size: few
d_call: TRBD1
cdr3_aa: CASRRTGRNQPQHF
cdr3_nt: TGTGCCAGCAGAAGGACAGGCCGAAATCAGCCCCAGCATTTT

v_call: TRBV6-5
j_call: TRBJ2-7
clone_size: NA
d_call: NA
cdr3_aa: CASSYSLGYEQYF
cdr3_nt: TGTGCCAGCAGTTACTCTCTCGGTTACGAGCAGTACTTC

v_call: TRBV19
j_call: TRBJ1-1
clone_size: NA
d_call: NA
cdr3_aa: CASRTASRAFF
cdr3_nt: TGTGCCAGCAGAACAGCGTCGCGGGCTTTCTTT

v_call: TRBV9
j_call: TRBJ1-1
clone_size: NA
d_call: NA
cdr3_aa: CGRGGTNTEAFF
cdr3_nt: TGTGGACGCGGGGGGACCAACACTGAAGCTTTCTTT